This T cell receptor beta chain comes out of a study of metastatic and nonmetastatic thyroid tumors. Looking at the study overall: Samples came from malignant and benign thyroid patients, and repertoires were compared across blood and tumor or nodule tissue.

Germline loops: CDR1 MDHEN, CDR2 SYDVKM. The CDR3 is made up of 15 amino acids. V shed 5 bases and J 6 bases; nucleotides not matched to a gene: 8. No treatment had been given to any patient before thyroid surgery. Broader study findings: According to reports, the diversity of TCR beta was significantly higher in malignant thyroid tumors than in benign nodules, and this held in both blood and tumor samples.

A note on this clone: Its specificity is not known.

In the original analysis: CDR3 differences across clinicopathological groups were used to build a distant-metastasis classifier for papillary thyroid cancer. MiXCR re-clonotyped the PCR reads for TCRdb. The V and J calls shown here were made by TCRdb, not taken from the authors' results. The table records some 11,000 clones, under 25% of them present only once. The genes are TRBV28 and TRBJ1-5; 9 nucleotides line up with TRBD1. This receptor was taken from a female donor with papillary thyroid cancer or a benign thyroid nodule (not recorded which). Some clones in this sample may be carry-over from other donors' samples. Sequenced material: adjacent normal tissue. CDR3 nucleotides: TGTGCCAGCAGTATACAGGGGGCAATCCCTCAGCCCCAGCATTTT. Amino acids: CASSIQGAIPQPQHF.